The rows below give T cell receptor beta chains drawn from one sample of a study of CXCR3-negative and CXCR3-positive naive CD8 T cells. TCRdb reanalyzed the 5' RACE reads and collapses them to one entry per CDR3 protein, without DNA. The sample table sets out tens of thousands of distinct CDR3 sequences. What was sequenced was naive CXCR3+ CD8+ T cells from blood. These receptor sequences come from a human donor in good health. Some clones in this sample may be carry-over from other donors' samples. Both conserved end residues are part of each CDR3.

v_gene	j_gene	CDR3aa
TRBV28	TRBJ2-5	CASSPLWAGGGETQYF
TRBV7-9	TRBJ2-5	CASSSEDRGQETQYF
TRBV4-3	TRBJ2-2	CASSLQTAGVGLGELFF
TRBV5-1	TRBJ2-7	CASSLVGQGSYEQYF
TRBV4-1	TRBJ2-3	CASSQDSPGTDTQYF
TRBV29-1	TRBJ1-2	CSVEDGAEGTHYGYTF
TRBV5-1	TRBJ2-7	CASSLVQGVSDEQYF
TRBV5-1	TRBJ2-3	CASSLWGLGGSSTDTQYF
TRBV6-6	TRBJ2-3	CASSYSRGMDEQGTDTQYF
TRBV10-3	TRBJ1-1	CAISEFGQIGVVDTEAFF
TRBV30	TRBJ2-1	CAWTDWDTDYNEQFF
TRBV5-1	TRBJ2-1	CASRTNNEQFF
TRBV12-3/TRBV12-4	TRBJ2-7	CASSLGAGGYEQYF
TRBV2	TRBJ1-5	CASSTAWEQPQHF
TRBV7-9	TRBJ2-4	CASSRGVGVRQYESIQYF
TRBV7-9	TRBJ2-7	CASSPWEQGVYEQYF
TRBV27	TRBJ2-5	CASSRFQAAAGGSQETQYF
TRBV7-2	TRBJ2-7	CASSLPGQHYEQYF
TRBV7-2	TRBJ1-2	CASSRYIGGADGYTF
TRBV6-5	TRBJ1-1	CASSGGRGIEAFF
TRBV10-1	TRBJ2-1	CASSEPGPNNEQFF
TRBV27	TRBJ1-1	CASGWQGGNTEAFF
TRBV29-1	TRBJ2-7	CSVEKDSNSYEQYF
TRBV10-2	TRBJ1-1	CATGTGGENTEAFF
TRBV28	TRBJ2-2	CASSSAPDLMNTGELFF
TRBV7-8	TRBJ2-3	CASSLYGGTDTQYF
TRBV27	TRBJ2-1	CASSSYDRGNNEQFF
TRBV6-5	TRBJ2-1	CASSYLWGQGNNEQFF
TRBV12-3/TRBV12-4	TRBJ1-2	CASKASDREVSYGYTF